Shown below are 18 T cell receptor beta chains from a single sample sequenced in a study of cytomegalovirus exposure and HLA in healthy donors. Only in-frame clones appear in the TCRdb table, and some are missing; sequencing was by immunoSEQ multiplex PCR. The data show 200,000 or so clones, more than 75% seen once. Material for sequencing was PBMCs. All receptors derive from a man aged 18 to 29 in good health and CMV-seropositive.

The chain combines TRBV2 with TRBJ2-1; 7 positions match TRBD2. Looked up from germline, CDR1 is SNHLY and CDR2 is FYNNEI. CDR3 length: 13 amino acids. After removal of 4 bases from V and 10 bases from J, the junction contained 7 bases not matched to a gene. The CDR3: CASSGGLGAEQFF. The CDR3 nucleotides are TGTGCCAGCAGTGGTGGACTAGGGGCCGAGCAGTTCTTC.

The chain couples TRBV30 to TRBJ1-2, with 9 bases identical to TRBD1. The V gene end was trimmed by 6 bases and the J gene end by 7 bases; junction bases not matched to a gene: 9. CDR1 is GTSNPN and CDR2 is SVGIG in the germline V gene (reference sequence). CDR3 size: 13 residues. In nucleotides, the CDR3 is TGTGCCTGCCGGTTACAGGGGGCACGTGGCTACACCTTC. Translation gives CACRLQGARGYTF. The whole variable domain, remainder taken from reference TRBV30 and TRBJ1-2, is SQTIHQWPATLVQPVGSPLSLECTVEGTSNPNLYWYRQAAGRGLQLLFYSVGIGQISSEVPQNLSASRPQDRQFILSSKKLLLSDSGFYLCACRLQGARGYTFGSGTRLTVV.

J is TRBJ2-5 and V is TRBV29-1, with D possibly matching TRBD1 (8 bases). The last part of the DNA fits TRBJ2-7 better; the J call may be wrong. Germline values: CDR1 SQVTM, CDR2 ANQGSEA. CDR3 length: 14 amino acids. CDR3 bases: TGCAGCGTAGGCGGACAGGGAGGGTCCTACGAGCAGTACTTC. This encodes CSVGGQGGSYEQYF.

The chain carries TRBV7-9 and TRBJ2-5, with D possibly being TRBD2 (5 bases). CDR1 is SEHNR, CDR2 FQNEAQ, per germline (reference sequence). The CDR3 loop spans 13 amino acids. The V gene lost 0 bases and the J gene lost 5 bases, with 7 bases spanning the gap. CDR3 coding DNA: TGTGCCAGCAGCTTAGCGGGGAGTGAGACCCAGTACTTC. Its translation is CASSLAGSETQYF.

This clone was observed a single time. The chain links TRBV30 to TRBJ2-3; a possible D gene is TRBD2 (6 bases). CDR1 and CDR2 (germline): GTSNPN, SVGIG (reference sequence). The CDR3 loop spans 14 amino acids. V lost 1 base and J 0 bases, leaving 8 bases between the germline ends. For the CDR3, the DNA is TGTGCCTGGAGTGGCGGGGTTAGCACAGATACGCAGTATTTT. This encodes CAWSGGVSTDTQYF.

The sample holds a few counts of this clone. The J gene is TRBJ2-5, the V gene TRBV29-1; the match to TRBD1 covers 10 bases. With 0 bases clipped from V and 4 bases from J, the junction kept 2 bases outside the gene matches. This CDR3 spans 14 amino acids. The germline V gene has CDR1 SQVTM and CDR2 ANQGSEA. CDR3 DNA sequence: TGCAGCGTTGAAGATCGGGACAGGGGAGAGACCCAGTACTTC. This translates into CSVEDRDRGETQYF.

The genes are TRBV28 and TRBJ2-3; 15 bases match TRBD2. The V gene end was trimmed by 5 bases and the J gene end by 0 bases; junction bases not matched to a gene: 6. The CDR3 is 18 amino acids. Germline V CDR1 and CDR2: MDHEN, SYDVKM. CDR3 region: CASSPGLAGGFSTDTQYF. Written as DNA, the CDR3 is TGTGCCAGCAGTCCGGGACTAGCGGGAGGTTTTAGCACAGATACGCAGTATTTT.

V gene TRBV29-1 combines with J gene TRBJ1-1; 9 bases agree with TRBD1. The CDR3 is made up of 14 amino acids. V lost 6 bases, J lost 0 bases, and 5 bases stayed unmatched. Germline V gene sequence: CDR1 SQVTM, CDR2 ANQGSEA. CDR3 loop: CSVDRTGVNTEAFF. CDR3 nucleotides: TGCAGCGTCGACAGGACAGGGGTGAACACTGAAGCTTTCTTT.

The rearrangement links TRBV18 to TRBJ2-7, with 7 positions matching TRBD2. CDR3 length: 14 residues. J lost 5 bases, V lost 5 bases, and 9 bases had no gene match. From germline, CDR1 is KGHSH and CDR2 LQKENI. The CDR3 reads CASSARAGEDEQYF. CDR3 coding DNA: TGTGCCAGCTCAGCTAGGGCGGGAGAGGACGAGCAGTACTTC.

The chain uses TRBV27 and TRBJ1-2; D is possibly TRBD1 (6 bases). Trimming stripped 11 bases from V and 0 bases from J, with 13 bases between. Looked up from germline, CDR1 is MNHEY and CDR2 is SMNVEV (reference sequence). The CDR3 loop spans 13 amino acids. The chain's CDR3 is CAFEAGANYGYTF. CDR3 nucleotide sequence: TGTGCCTTTGAGGCAGGGGCTAACTATGGCTACACCTTC.

The chain links TRBV5-1 to TRBJ2-1, with 14 bases identical to TRBD2. There are 15 residues in the CDR3. Germline V CDR1 and CDR2: SGHRS, YFSETQ. The trim removed 4 bases at V and 8 bases at J, leaving 5 bases unmatched. CDR3 bases: TGCGCCAGCAGCGGGGGACTAGCGGGAGTGGATGAGCAGTTCTTC. It translates to CASSGGLAGVDEQFF.

The genes are TRBV2 and TRBJ2-3; 8 nucleotides agree with TRBD2. There are 15 residues in the CDR3. V shed 6 bases and J 6 bases; nucleotides not matched to a gene: 11. CDR1 is SNHLY, CDR2 FYNNEI, per germline. CDR3 amino acids: CASRSGGREADTQYF. The DNA for the CDR3 is TGTGCCAGCAGATCGGGAGGGAGAGAGGCGGATACGCAGTATTTT.

The chain combines TRBV28 with TRBJ2-1; 9 positions agree with TRBD2. Looked up from germline, CDR1 is MDHEN and CDR2 is SYDVKM. Trimming cost V 10 bases and J 3 bases; bases outside gene matches: 10. This CDR3 contains 15 residues. CDR3 DNA: TGTGCCATCCAACTCAGCGGGAGGATCTACAATGAGCAGTTCTTC. Residues: CAIQLSGRIYNEQFF.

The rearrangement links TRBV28 to TRBJ1-1; no reliable D call. Trimming removed 7 bases at V and 4 bases at J, with 10 bases between. This CDR3 is 12 amino acids long. The V gene's germline CDR1 is MDHEN and CDR2 SYDVKM. The CDR3 here is CASIGVRTEAFF. CDR3 sequence (DNA): TGTGCCAGCATAGGAGTGCGCACTGAAGCTTTCTTT.

This clone came up a few times. CDR3 nucleotide sequence: TGCGCCAGCAGCCAAGTACGGGAGGGGTCCTACGAGCAGTACTTC. This codes for CASSQVREGSYEQYF. The chain recombines TRBV4-3 with TRBJ2-7; TRBD2 aligns across 8 bases. V was clipped by 1 base and J by 1 base; unmatched bases: 3. This CDR3 has 15 residues. Germline V gene data show CDR1 as LGHNA and CDR2 as YSLEER.

The CDR3 region is CASSSPSDGHYEQYF. DNA for the CDR3: TGTGCCAGCAGTTCCCCGTCGGACGGACACTACGAGCAGTACTTC. The chain carries TRBV6-5 and TRBJ2-7, with TRBD1 as a possible D gene (5 bases). Between the trimmed V and J ends, which lost 4 bases and 3 bases, there was a span of 16 bases. Germline V gene lookup returns CDR1 MNHEY and CDR2 SVGAGI. The CDR3 is made up of 15 amino acids.

The V call is TRBV9, the J call TRBJ1-1; D unclear. Germline V gene data show CDR1 as SGDLS and CDR2 as YYNGEE. The ends were cut back, 0 bases at V and 1 base at J, with 7 bases in the middle. CDR3 size: 14 residues. The CDR3 sequence: CASSVGPGNTEAFF. The CDR3, as DNA: TGTGCCAGCAGCGTAGGCCCAGGGAACACTGAAGCTTTCTTT.

This sequence joins TRBV28 and TRBJ1-2; 7 nucleotides agree with TRBD1. The CDR3 consists of 14 residues. CDR1 and CDR2 (germline): MDHEN, SYDVKM. The junction had 14 bases not matched to a gene; V was cut back by 8 bases and J by 8 bases. CDR3 residues: CASYPATGAGGYTF. DNA of the CDR3: TGTGCCAGCTATCCGGCCACAGGGGCTGGGGGCTACACCTTC.